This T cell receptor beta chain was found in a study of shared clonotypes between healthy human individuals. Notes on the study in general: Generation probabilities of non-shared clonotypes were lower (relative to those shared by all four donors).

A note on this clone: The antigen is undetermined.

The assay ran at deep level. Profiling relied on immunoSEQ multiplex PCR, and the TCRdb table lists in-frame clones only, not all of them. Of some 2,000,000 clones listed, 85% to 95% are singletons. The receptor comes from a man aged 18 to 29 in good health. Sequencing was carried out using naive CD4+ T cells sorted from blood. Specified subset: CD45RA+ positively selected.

In nucleotides, the CDR3 is TGTGCCAGCAGGGACAGTTTGAACACTGAAGCTTTCTTT. Encoded protein: CASRDSLNTEAFF. The chain carries TRBV6-6 and TRBJ1-1; D perhaps matches TRBD1 (6 bases). The V end lost 6 bases, the J end lost 0 bases, and 8 bases lay between the germline ends. Germline values: CDR1 MNHNY, CDR2 SVGAGI (reference sequence). This CDR3 is built from 13 residues.